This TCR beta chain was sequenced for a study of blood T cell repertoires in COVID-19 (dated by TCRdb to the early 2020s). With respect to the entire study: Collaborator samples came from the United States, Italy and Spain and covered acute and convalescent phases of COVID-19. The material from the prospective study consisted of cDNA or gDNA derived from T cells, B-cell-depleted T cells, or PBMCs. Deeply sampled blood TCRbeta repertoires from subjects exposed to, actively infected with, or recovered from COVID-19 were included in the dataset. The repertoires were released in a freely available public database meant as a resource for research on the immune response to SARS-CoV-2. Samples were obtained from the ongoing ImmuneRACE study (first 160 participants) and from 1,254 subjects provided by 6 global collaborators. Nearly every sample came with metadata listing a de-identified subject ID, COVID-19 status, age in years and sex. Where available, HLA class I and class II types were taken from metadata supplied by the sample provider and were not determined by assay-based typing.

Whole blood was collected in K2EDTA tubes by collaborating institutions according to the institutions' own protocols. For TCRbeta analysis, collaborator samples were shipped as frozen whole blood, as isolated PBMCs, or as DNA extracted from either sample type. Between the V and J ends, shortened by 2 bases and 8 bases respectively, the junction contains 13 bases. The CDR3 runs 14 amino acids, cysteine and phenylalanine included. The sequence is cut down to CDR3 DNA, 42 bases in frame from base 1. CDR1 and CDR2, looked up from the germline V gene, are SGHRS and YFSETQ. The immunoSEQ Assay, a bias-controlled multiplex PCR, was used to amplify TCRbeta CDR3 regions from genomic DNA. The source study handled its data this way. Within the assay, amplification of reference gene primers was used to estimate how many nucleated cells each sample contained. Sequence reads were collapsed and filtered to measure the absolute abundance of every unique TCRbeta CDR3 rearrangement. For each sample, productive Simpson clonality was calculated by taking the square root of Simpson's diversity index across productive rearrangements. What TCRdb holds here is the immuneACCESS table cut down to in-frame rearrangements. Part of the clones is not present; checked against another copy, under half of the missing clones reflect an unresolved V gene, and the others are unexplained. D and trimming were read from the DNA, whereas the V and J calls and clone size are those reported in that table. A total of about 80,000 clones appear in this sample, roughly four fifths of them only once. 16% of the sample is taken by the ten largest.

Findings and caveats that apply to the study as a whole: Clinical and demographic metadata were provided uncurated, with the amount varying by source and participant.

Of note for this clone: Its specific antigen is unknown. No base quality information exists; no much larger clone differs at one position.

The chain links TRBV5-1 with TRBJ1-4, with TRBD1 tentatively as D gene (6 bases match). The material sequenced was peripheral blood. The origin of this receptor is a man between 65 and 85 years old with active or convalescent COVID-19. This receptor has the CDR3 CASSFQGRLEKLFF. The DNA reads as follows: TGCGCCAGCAGCTTCCAGGGGCGTCTGGAAAAACTGTTTTTT.